This TCR beta chain derives from a study of blood T cell repertoires in COVID-19. Overall study: Acute-phase and convalescent COVID-19 samples originated in the United States, Italy and Spain.

During active infection, Seattle patients enrolled and were then monitored through disease. Repertoires were generated with immunoSEQ multiplex PCR, while TCRdb's copy carries only in-frame clones and drops some. The table shows about 130,000 clones, with 75% to 90% occurring only once. The junction had 10 bases not matched to a gene; V was cut back by 5 bases and J by 4 bases. CDR3 size: 15 residues. Looked up from germline, CDR1 is SEHNR and CDR2 is FQNEAQ (reference sequence). The receptor was isolated from a man between 60 and 75 years old with COVID-19, enrolled during active disease. The sequencing sample was made of peripheral blood. The chain recombines TRBV7-9 with TRBJ1-1; 7 bases line up with TRBD1. CDR3 region: CASSPEGQTGTEAFF. The CDR3 region has the DNA TGTGCCAGCAGCCCCGAGGGACAGACCGGCACTGAAGCTTTCTTT.